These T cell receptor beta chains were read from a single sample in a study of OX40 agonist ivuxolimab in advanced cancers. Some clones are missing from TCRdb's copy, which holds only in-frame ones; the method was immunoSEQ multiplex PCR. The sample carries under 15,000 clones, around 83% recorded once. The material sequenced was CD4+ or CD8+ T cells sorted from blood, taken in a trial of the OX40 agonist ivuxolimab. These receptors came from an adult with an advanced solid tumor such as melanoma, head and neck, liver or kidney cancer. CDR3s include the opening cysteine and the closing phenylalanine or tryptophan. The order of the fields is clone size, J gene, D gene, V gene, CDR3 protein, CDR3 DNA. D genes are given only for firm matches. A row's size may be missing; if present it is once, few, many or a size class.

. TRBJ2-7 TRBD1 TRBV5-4 CASSFAGQGGEQYF TGTGCCAGCAGCTTCGCTGGACAGGGGGGGGAGCAGTACTTC
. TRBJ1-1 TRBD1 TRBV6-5 CASNLQGSTEAFF TGTGCCAGCAACTTACAGGGGAGCACTGAAGCTTTCTTT
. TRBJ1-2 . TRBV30 CAWSLADYGYTF TGTGCCTGGAGTCTGGCAGACTATGGCTACACCTTC
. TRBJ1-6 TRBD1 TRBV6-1 CASSEETGYSPLHF TGTGCCAGCAGTGAGGAGACAGGGTATTCACCCCTCCACTTT
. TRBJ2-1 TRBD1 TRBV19 CASSIALQGANEQFF TGTGCCAGTAGTATAGCCCTACAGGGGGCTAATGAGCAGTTCTTC
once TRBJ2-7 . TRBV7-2 CASSLFRDHYEQYF TGTGCCAGCAGCTTATTCCGGGACCACTACGAGCAGTACTTC
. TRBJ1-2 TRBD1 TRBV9 CASSAAGTGGYYGYTF TGTGCCAGCAGCGCAGCAGGGACAGGGGGCTACTATGGCTACACCTTC
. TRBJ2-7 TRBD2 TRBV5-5 CASSLASGSYEQYF TGTGCCAGCAGCTTGGCTAGCGGGAGTTACGAGCAGTACTTC
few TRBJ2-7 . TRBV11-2 CASSLGSGLSYEQYF TGTGCCAGCAGCTTAGGATCAGGGCTCTCCTACGAGCAGTACTTC
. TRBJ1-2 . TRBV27 CASSFLGGYRGYTF TGTGCCAGCAGTTTCCTGGGGGGCTATCGTGGCTACACCTTC
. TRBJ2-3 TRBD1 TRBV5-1 CASSSQGVPSTDTQYF TGCGCCAGCAGCTCACAGGGGGTCCCTAGCACAGATACGCAGTATTTT
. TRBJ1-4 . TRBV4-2 CASSQAWGNEKLFF TGTGCCAGCAGCCAAGCGTGGGGGAATGAAAAACTGTTTTTT
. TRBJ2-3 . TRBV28 CASSSDSDTQYF TGTGCCAGCAGTTCCGACTCAGATACGCAGTATTTT
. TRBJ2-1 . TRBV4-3 CASSQDNEQFF TGCGCCAGCAGCCAAGATAATGAGCAGTTCTTC
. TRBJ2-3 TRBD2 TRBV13 CASSVAGSTDTQYF TGTGCCAGCTCAGTAGCGGGAAGCACAGATACGCAGTATTTT
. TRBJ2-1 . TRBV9 CASRRGSGDNEQFF TGTGCCAGCAGGCGGGGGTCAGGGGATAATGAGCAGTTCTTC
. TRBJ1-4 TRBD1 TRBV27 CASSGQGPEKLFF TGTGCCAGCAGTGGACAGGGGCCTGAAAAACTGTTTTTT
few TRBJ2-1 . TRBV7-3 CASSQLANEQFF TGTGCCAGCAGCCAGTTAGCAAATGAGCAGTTCTTC
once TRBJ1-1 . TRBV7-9 CASTDNDSPVDTEAFF TGTGCCAGCACCGATAACGACTCCCCTGTGGATACTGAAGCTTTCTTT
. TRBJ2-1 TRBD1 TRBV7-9 CASKGQGDYNEQFF TGTGCCAGCAAGGGACAGGGGGACTACAATGAGCAGTTCTTC
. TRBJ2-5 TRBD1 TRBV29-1 CSVEGTEETQYF TGCAGCGTTGAGGGGACAGAAGAGACCCAGTACTTC
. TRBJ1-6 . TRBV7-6 CASSREGQNGALHF TGTGCCAGCAGCCGCGAGGGGCAGAACGGGGCCCTCCACTTT
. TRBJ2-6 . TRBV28 CASSLFWRSSGANVLTF TGTGCCAGCAGTTTGTTCTGGCGGAGCTCTGGGGCCAACGTCCTGACTTTC
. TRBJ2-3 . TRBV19 CASSMSQAVGTDTQYF TGTGCCAGTAGTATGTCTCAGGCGGTGGGCACAGATACGCAGTATTTT
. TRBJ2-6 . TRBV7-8 CASSGSRFPQSRANVLTF TGTGCCAGCAGCGGAAGTCGGTTCCCACAAAGTCGGGCCAACGTCCTGACTTTC
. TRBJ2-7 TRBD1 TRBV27 CASSFLQGASKEQYF TGTGCCAGCAGTTTTCTACAGGGGGCTTCGAAAGAGCAGTACTTC
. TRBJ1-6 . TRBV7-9 CASSLKPKGNSPLHF TGTGCCAGCAGCCTTAAGCCCAAGGGCAATTCACCCCTCCACTTT
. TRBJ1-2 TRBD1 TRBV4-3 CASSQEEGQGPFRYGYTF TGCGCCAGCAGCCAAGAAGAGGGACAGGGGCCCTTCCGCTATGGCTACACCTTC
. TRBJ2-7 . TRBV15 CATSRRDEQYF TGTGCCACCAGCAGACGGGACGAGCAGTACTTC
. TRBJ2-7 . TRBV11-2 CASDHRGMPYEQYF TGTGCCAGCGACCATAGGGGGATGCCCTACGAGCAGTACTTC
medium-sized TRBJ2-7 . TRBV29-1 CSVEKEAEQYF TGCAGCGTCGAGAAGGAGGCAGAGCAGTACTTC
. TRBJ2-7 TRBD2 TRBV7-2 CASSAGLAGFYEQYF TGTGCCAGCAGCGCGGGACTAGCGGGGTTCTACGAGCAGTACTTC
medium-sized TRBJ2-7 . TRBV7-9 CASSPLLGTASYEQYF TGTGCCAGCAGCCCGCTCCTCGGGACTGCTTCCTACGAGCAGTACTTC
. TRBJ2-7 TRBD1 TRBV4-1 CASSPSGTDPYEQYF TGCGCCAGCAGCCCCTCGGGGACAGATCCCTACGAGCAGTACTTC
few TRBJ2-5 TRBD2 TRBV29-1 CSVLPYLAGGAEAQETQYF TGCAGCGTTTTACCCTATTTAGCGGGAGGGGCTGAAGCTCAAGAGACCCAGTACTTC
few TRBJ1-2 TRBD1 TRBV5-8 CASSGDRDRLYGYTF TGTGCCAGCAGCGGGGACCGGGACAGACTCTATGGCTACACCTTC
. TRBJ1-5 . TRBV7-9 CASSPPGDSNQPQHF TGTGCCAGCAGCCCACCGGGGGATAGCAATCAGCCCCAGCATTTT
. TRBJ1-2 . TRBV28 CASSLVGSAYGYTF TGTGCCAGCAGTTTGGTAGGGTCCGCCTATGGCTACACCTTC
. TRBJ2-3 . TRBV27 CASLGGGGTDTQYF TGTGCCAGCTTAGGGGGGGGCGGCACAGATACGCAGTATTTT
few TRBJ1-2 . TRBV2 CASSEGAHNYGYTF TGTGCCAGCAGTGAGGGCGCACATAACTATGGCTACACCTTC
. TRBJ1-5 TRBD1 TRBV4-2 CASSKGQGAAAQHF TGTGCCAGCAGCAAGGGACAGGGGGCAGCCGCCCAGCATTTT
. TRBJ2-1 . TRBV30 CAWSATTGLKSYNEQFF TGTGCCTGGAGTGCAACTACAGGGTTGAAGAGCTACAATGAGCAGTTCTTC
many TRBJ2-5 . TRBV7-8 CASSFPRGGGGAETQYF TGTGCCAGCAGCTTCCCCCGCGGAGGGGGCGGAGCGGAGACCCAGTACTTC
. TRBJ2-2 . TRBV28 CASSLGTANTGELFF TGTGCCAGCAGCTTAGGGACGGCGAACACCGGGGAGCTGTTTTTT
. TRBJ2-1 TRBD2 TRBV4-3 CASRPGLAGVGEQFF TGCGCCAGCAGACCGGGACTAGCGGGAGTGGGTGAGCAGTTCTTC
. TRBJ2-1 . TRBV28 CASSSPGDLNEQFF TGTGCCAGCAGCTCCCCCGGGGATCTCAATGAGCAGTTCTTC
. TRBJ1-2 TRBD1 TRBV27 CASRPGQGVGVDYGYTF TGTGCCAGCAGGCCGGGACAGGGGGTCGGGGTTGACTATGGCTACACCTTC
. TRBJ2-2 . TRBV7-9 CASSPSGTNTGELFF TGTGCCAGCAGCCCTTCCGGGACAAACACCGGGGAGCTGTTTTTT
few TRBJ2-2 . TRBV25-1 CASGTGELFF TGTGCCAGCGGGACCGGGGAGCTGTTTTTT
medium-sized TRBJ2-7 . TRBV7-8 CASSLRRLPYEQYF TGTGCCAGCAGCTTACGAAGACTGCCCTACGAGCAGTACTTC
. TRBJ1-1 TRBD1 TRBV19 CASSTGTADLNTEAFF TGTGCCAGTAGTACCGGGACAGCCGACCTGAACACTGAAGCTTTCTTT
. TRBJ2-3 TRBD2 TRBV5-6 CASSLGWREFDTQYF TGTGCCAGCAGCTTGGGTTGGCGGGAGTTTGATACGCAGTATTTT